This T cell receptor beta chain was captured in a study of blood T cells in healthy people across ages. Notes on the study in general: No one knew whether donors had CMV, which possibly confounded expanded clonotype changes. Age advanced and TCR beta diversity per million T cells fell, roughly linearly.

The table lists this clonotype with a count of one. The target antigen is unknown. The V end was cut by 3 bases, the J end by 7 bases, with 21 bases between. The germline V gene encodes CDR1 LNHDA and CDR2 SQIVND (reference sequence). This CDR3 is 16 amino acids long. PCR was performed a second time for roughly 7 to 12 cycles using a sample-barcoded 5' primer and a J-beta primer mix. A template-switch adaptor containing 12 random nucleotides labeled each cDNA molecule. TCRdb used MiXCR to reprocess the 5' RACE reads, holding one entry per CDR3 protein. The sample contains approximately 290,000 distinct CDR3 sequences, roughly 26% of which appear only once.

The TCR originated in a woman between 70 and 85 years old in good health. The chain couples TRBV19 to TRBJ1-1, with TRBD1 as a possible D gene (5 bases). Material: blood. CDR3 nucleotides: TGTGCCAGTAGTATTGGGTTGGGCGGGGGAACAGGTGAAGCTTTCTTT. Translation: CASSIGLGGGTGEAFF.